Listed here is a single T cell receptor (beta chain). No antigen is known for it. The authors reverse transcribed all of the isolated RNA, so sequencing captured expressed TCRB transcripts. This table comes from immunoSEQ multiplex PCR, and its TCRdb copy is limited to in-frame clones, with some not included. The sample includes approximately 160,000 clones, 10% seen only once; the top ten take roughly 0.45%. The V end was cut by 1 base, the J end by 9 bases, with 7 bases between. This CDR3 region has 12 residues. In germline, CDR1 is SGHVS, CDR2 FQNEAQ. A CD45RO/CCR7/CD25/CD127/CD95/CD27 panel sorted naive, central memory, regulatory and stem cell-like memory CD4+ cells. This record belongs to a study of beta chain features in type 1 diabetes. Findings and limits, study-wide: Among all four CD4+ subsets, Type 1 diabetes patients had TCRB CDR3s that were moderately but significantly shorter. A potential PCR bias toward shorter templates would be equal in patient and control samples. When VDJ junctions were examined, type 1 diabetes patients showed fewer insertions and more deletions.

Sequences were obtained from central memory CD4+ T cells from blood. The sequence came from a man aged 25-40 years with type 1 diabetes. J is TRBJ2-1 and V is TRBV7-8; D perhaps matches TRBD1 (5 bases). CDR3 sequence (DNA): TGTGCCAGCAGCTTAGAAAGGGGTGAGCAGTTCTTC. As protein: CASSLERGEQFF.